The 28 T cell receptor beta chains in this list originate from one sample, sequenced in a study of tumor-infiltrating lymphocytes in primary liver carcinoma. Unsorted whole blood supplied the blood RNA, and germline DNA was isolated too. From 500 ng of total RNA, TCR beta-specific cDNA was reverse-transcribed using a constant-region primer. Three nested multiplex PCR rounds, a slightly modified ARM-PCR, produced the libraries for TCR beta. Researchers ran the first two PCR rounds for approximately 9 cycles each with TRBV1-TRBV30 forward primers and a C-beta reverse primer. From the multiplex PCR reads, TCRdb called clonotypes with MiXCR, one entry per CDR3 protein. The table has a few hundred thousand distinct CDR3 sequences, almost 60% seen once. Input material: peripheral blood. These receptors were taken from a woman aged 30 to 39 with primary liver carcinoma and hepatitis B virus infection.

This clonotype showed up many times. The genes are TRBV29-1 and TRBJ2-7, with a possible D match to TRBD2 (6 bases). This CDR3 has 13 residues. Germline CDR1 and CDR2: SQVTM and ANQGSEA. The V and J ends lost 4 bases and 3 bases respectively, with 13 bases between them. In DNA form, the CDR3 reads TGCAGCGTTGGGGGGGATTCCAGCTACGAGCAGTACTTC. Its translation: CSVGGDSSYEQYF.

Note on this clonotype: Its ends do not fully match the called genes, so a read error is possible. CDR3 region: CVSSRGENTEAFF. DNA of the CDR3: TGTGTCAGCAGCAGGGGAGAGAACACTGAAGCTTTCTTT. The J gene is TRBJ1-1, the V gene TRBV11-2; D might be TRBD1 (6 bases). CDR3 length: 13 residues. Germline-derived CDR1 and CDR2 are SGHAT and FQNNGV.

This rearrangement joins TRBV28 to TRBJ1-2; D uncertain. V was trimmed by 5 bases and J by 4 bases, leaving 11 bases between them. Germline assignment: CDR1 MDHEN and CDR2 SYDVKM. This CDR3 comprises 13 residues. CDR3 sequence (DNA): TGTGCCAGCAGTCCCGGATACACCTATGGCTACACCTTC. This sequence encodes CASSPGYTYGYTF.

The chain carries TRBV12-3 or TRBV12-4 and TRBJ2-6, with D perhaps TRBD1 (5 bases). This CDR3 spans 15 amino acids. V was pared by 6 bases and J by 0 bases, with 9 bases between. CDR3 nucleotides: TGTGCCAGCAGCCCGACAGCCTCTGGGGCCAACGTCCTGACTTTC. Encoded protein: CASSPTASGANVLTF.

With regard to this clonotype: One base away lies a much larger clone, so this may be a sequencing read error. This rearrangement joins TRBV12-3 or TRBV12-4 to TRBJ2-5; weak D call: TRBD2 (5 bases). The CDR3 spans 11 residues. CDR3 amino acids: CVSSLGGTQYF. The CDR3, as DNA: TGTGTCAGCAGTTTAGGAGGGACCCAGTACTTC.

On this clonotype itself: This may come from a read error, since a much larger clone is one base off. The CDR3 does not close with the conserved phenylalanine or tryptophan, likely indicating a read error. V is TRBV4-1 and J is TRBJ2-3; D might be TRBD2 (6 bases). The V end lost 1 base, the J end lost 6 bases, and 8 bases lay between the germline ends. This CDR3 has 13 residues. Germline values: CDR1 MGHRA, CDR2 YSYEKL. The DNA of the CDR3 is TGCGCCAGCAGCCAAGGGAGGGCGGATACGCAGTATCTT. Its protein product is CASSQGRADTQYL.

In the case of this clonotype: The CDR3 does not end in the conserved phenylalanine or tryptophan, so this is likely a read error. The chain couples TRBV4-1 to TRBJ1-1; D is uncertain. Germline-derived CDR1 and CDR2 are MGHRA and YSYEKL. This CDR3 contains 14 residues. Trimming removed 3 bases from V and 8 bases from J, with 16 bases in between. CDR3 in amino acids: CASSQLIGIGEAFL. CDR3 bases: TGCGCCAGCAGCCAGTTAATAGGAATAGGGGAAGCTTTCCTT.

This clonotype has a count of ten or more. The chain is built from TRBV29-1 and TRBJ2-1; 9 bases line up with TRBD2. Germline CDR1 is SQVTM and CDR2 is ANQGSEA. CDR3 length: 14 amino acids. V gave up 7 bases and J gave up 1 base; unmatched junction bases: 5. Written as DNA, the CDR3 is TGCAGCGGATCAACTAGCGGGTCCTACAATGAGCAGTTCTTC. Amino acid sequence: CSGSTSGSYNEQFF.

In the case of this clonotype: As the CDR3 is not closed by the conserved phenylalanine or tryptophan, this likely results from a read error. The V call is TRBV12-3 or TRBV12-4, the J call TRBJ1-6; unclear D gene. Trimming pared 8 bases from V and 7 bases from J, leaving 9 bases between. CDR3 length: 12 residues. CDR3 sequence (DNA): TGTGCCAGCGCTCTCCCCAATTCACCCCTCCACCTT. Residues: CASALPNSPLHL.

In the case of this clonotype: One end of the junction fails to match germline, which may point to a read error. The chain has TRBV5-4 and TRBJ2-2, with a tentative D call TRBD2 (6 bases). The CDR3 covers 16 residues. Germline CDR1 and CDR2: SGHNT and YYREEE (reference sequence). The CDR3 is CACSHMATSSPGELFF. In DNA, the CDR3 is TGTGCCTGCAGCCACATGGCTACTAGCAGTCCAGGGGAGCTGTTTTTT.

As regards this clonotype: Possible read error: a much larger clone is one base away. The CDR3 does not close with the conserved phenylalanine or tryptophan, likely indicating a read error. This chain joins TRBV4-1 and TRBJ2-1; no reliable D call. CDR1 is MGHRA, CDR2 YSYEKL, per germline. The CDR3 runs to 16 residues. Deletions cut 1 base from V and 1 base from J, with 11 bases between. CDR3 protein: CASSQVDIISYNEQFL. The CDR3 DNA follows: TGCGCCAGCAGCCAAGTTGATATTATATCCTACAATGAGCAGTTCCTC.

This clonotype occurred a few times. The chain recombines TRBV13 with TRBJ2-2; 10 bases map to TRBD2. The CDR3 consists of 16 residues. The germline V gene encodes CDR1 PRHDT and CDR2 FYEKMQ (reference sequence). Trimming cost V 6 bases and J 1 base; bases outside gene matches: 5. DNA for the CDR3: TGTGCCAGCAGGGATCTAGCGGGGGAGAACACCGGGGAGCTGTTTTTT. Its protein is CASRDLAGENTGELFF.

The table lists this clonotype with a count of one. Relative to the germline gene, one junction end is altered; a read error may explain this. The V call is TRBV29-1, the J call TRBJ2-2; TRBD2 is a possible D gene (5 bases). CDR1 is SQVTM and CDR2 is ANQGSEA in the germline V gene. The CDR3 is 12 amino acids. CDR3: CGVFTNTGKLFF. DNA for the CDR3: TGCGGCGTTTTTACGAACACCGGGAAGCTGTTTTTT.

Concerning this clonotype itself: Being one base from a much bigger clone, this may be a read error. CDR3 DNA sequence: TGTGCCAGCAGCTTCGGGGATGCGCAGTATTTT. This gives the protein CASSFGDAQYF. The gene calls are TRBV6-2 or TRBV6-3 and TRBJ2-3, with D perhaps TRBD2 (5 bases). Deletions cut 6 bases from V and 10 bases from J, with 11 bases between. Germline V gene sequence: CDR1 MNHEY, CDR2 SVGEGT. This CDR3 has 11 residues.

Regarding this clonotype: The junction does not match germline at one end; this may be a read error. V usage is TRBV6-5 and J usage is TRBJ2-7; TRBD2 aligns across 12 bases. The CDR3 sequence is 14 residues long. CDR1 MNHEY and CDR2 SVGAGI come from the germline V gene. CDR3 in DNA: TGTGCCAGCAGCCAGACTAGCGGGAGACACGAGCAGTATTTC. Its protein product is CASSQTSGRHEQYF.

The J gene is TRBJ2-1, the V gene TRBV5-6; a possible D gene is TRBD1 (6 bases). Germline lookup yields CDR1 SGHDT and CDR2 YYEEEE. Trimming took 0 bases from V and 12 from J, leaving 16 bases between them. The CDR3 runs to 14 residues. CDR3 amino acids: CASSLAVQGLGQFF. In DNA form, the CDR3 reads TGTGCCAGCAGCTTGGCCGTTCAGGGGCTTGGGCAGTTCTTC. Using reference TRBV5-6 and TRBJ2-1 for the parts outside the CDR3, the full variable domain is DAGVTQSPTHLIKTRGQQVTLRCSPKSGHDTVSWYQQALGQGPQFIFQYYEEEERQRGNFPDRFSGHQFPNYSSELNVNALLLGDSALYLCASSLAVQGLGQFFGPGTRLTVL.

This rearrangement joins TRBV14 to TRBJ1-1; 7 nucleotides agree with TRBD1. The germline gives CDR1 SGHDN, CDR2 FVKESK. Trimming took 0 bases from V and 9 from J; bases not matched to a gene: 7. CDR3 size: 14 residues. In DNA form, the CDR3 reads TGTGCCAGCAGCCAAGATCGGGACAGCTTGAAAGCTTTCTTT. This sequence encodes CASSQDRDSLKAFF.

Points on this clonotype: An end of the junction does not agree with germline; a read error may underlie this. V usage is TRBV12-3 or TRBV12-4 and J usage is TRBJ2-2; D perhaps matches TRBD1 (5 bases). This CDR3 has 15 residues. The CDR3 reads CASSLRAANTRELFF. In DNA form, the CDR3 reads TGTGCCAGCAGTCTCAGGGCAGCGAACACCAGGGAGCTGTTTTTT.

This clonotype was seen only a few times. The genes are TRBV6-4 and TRBJ2-3; D gene unclear. Trimming removed 2 bases from V and 1 base from J, with 16 bases in between. Germline V gene data show CDR1 as MRHNA and CDR2 as SNTAGT. The CDR3 is made up of 17 amino acids. CDR3 residues: CASSDVGRTSCTDTQYF. In nucleotides, the CDR3 is TGTGCCAGCAGTGACGTCGGCAGGACCTCTTGCACAGATACGCAGTATTTT.

The chain links TRBV11-2 to TRBJ2-3; 9 nucleotides match TRBD2. The J segment lost 3 bases and the V segment lost 4 bases, leaving 5 bases of the junction unmatched. The germline gives CDR1 SGHAT, CDR2 FQNNGV. CDR3 length: 15 residues. The CDR3 protein is CASSCGLAFTDTQYF. In DNA form, the CDR3 reads TGTGCCAGCAGCTGCGGACTAGCGTTTACAGATACGCAGTATTTT.

This clonotype occurred many times. The rearrangement uses TRBV29-1 and TRBJ1-3; no clear D. Looked up from germline, CDR1 is SQVTM and CDR2 is ANQGSEA. The length of the CDR3 is 15 residues. V lost 7 bases to trimming and J lost 0 bases, with 16 bases between them. CDR3 loop: CSARDIQSSGNTIYF. Here the CDR3 DNA reads TGCAGCGCGAGAGATATACAGAGCTCTGGAAACACCATATATTTT. The complete variable domain, with remaining parts taken from reference TRBV29-1 and TRBJ1-3, reads SAVISQKPSRDICQRGTSLTIQCQVDSQVTMMFWYRQQPGQSLTLIATANQGSEATYESGFVIDKFPISRPNLTFSTLTVSNMSPEDSSIYLCSARDIQSSGNTIYFGEGSWLTVV.

On this clonotype itself: The junction differs from germline at one of its ends, possibly a read error. The chain carries TRBV11-2 and TRBJ1-1; a weak D match, TRBD1 (6 bases). Germline V lookup: CDR1 SGHAT, CDR2 FQNNGV. There are 14 residues in the CDR3. The chain's CDR3 is CTSNFTVQGTEAFF. CDR3 DNA: TGTACCAGCAACTTTACGGTCCAGGGGACTGAAGCTTTCTTT.

Notes on this clonotype: A much more abundant neighbour one base away suggests this may be a read error. V and J are TRBV5-6 and TRBJ2-1; tentative D call: TRBD2 (5 bases). CDR3 length: 13 amino acids. Germline V gene data show CDR1 as SGHDT and CDR2 as YYEEEE. Written as DNA, the CDR3 is TGTGCCCGCAGCCTCCGGTTCAGACTAGAGCAGTTCTTC. Its translation: CARSLRFRLEQFF.

This clonotype was observed at least ten times. V is TRBV6-5 and J is TRBJ2-7, with 7 bases matching TRBD2. Germline CDR1 is MNHEY and CDR2 is SVGAGI. CDR3 size: 14 residues. Unmatched junction bases numbered 6, after V lost 4 bases and J lost 3 bases. The CDR3 DNA is TGTGCCAGCAGTTTTCGGGAGGAAAGCTACGAGCAGTACTTC. Its protein is CASSFREESYEQYF.

A word on this clonotype: Relative to the germline gene, one junction end is altered; a read error may explain this. The genes are TRBV29-1 and TRBJ2-3; D assignment may be TRBD1 or TRBD2 (5 bases each). The CDR3 is made up of 16 amino acids. Germline CDR1 reads SQVTM; CDR2 reads ANQGSEA. The CDR3 is CCVPSGLLATTDTQYF. The DNA of the CDR3 is TGCTGCGTCCCGTCGGGGCTCTTGGCTACCACAGATACGCAGTATTTT.

A remark on this clonotype: Compared with germline, one end of the junction differs, possibly owing to a read error. V gene TRBV4-1 combines with J gene TRBJ2-7; 8 bases are shared with TRBD2. CDR3 length: 16 amino acids. Germline V gene sequence: CDR1 MGHRA, CDR2 YSYEKL. CDR3 in DNA: TGCGCCAGCAGCCACCAGCGGACTAGCTTAAACTACGAGCAGGACTTC. Protein: CASSHQRTSLNYEQDF.

Points on this clonotype: A single base separates this from a much larger clone, so it may be a read error. Here the CDR3 omits its conserved ending phenylalanine or tryptophan, so a read error is the likely source. The CDR3 region has the DNA TGTGCCAGCAGTCCCCGGGGCCTGGACTACGAGCAGTACTCC. Amino acids: CASSPRGLDYEQYS. The genes are TRBV6-6 and TRBJ2-7; D is possibly TRBD1 or TRBD2 (5 bases each). This CDR3 comprises 14 residues. CDR1 is MNHNY, CDR2 SVGAGI, per germline (reference sequence). Trimming cost V 5 bases and J 3 bases, with 14 bases left between them.

This chain joins TRBV30 and TRBJ2-7; D is possibly TRBD2 (6 bases). The germline gives CDR1 GTSNPN, CDR2 SVGIG (reference sequence). V was cut by 2 bases and J by 2 bases, with 10 bases left in between. The CDR3 loop spans 13 amino acids. CDR3 in amino acids: CAWSLGGTYEQYF. DNA for the CDR3: TGTGCCTGGAGTCTTGGCGGGACCTACGAGCAGTACTTC.